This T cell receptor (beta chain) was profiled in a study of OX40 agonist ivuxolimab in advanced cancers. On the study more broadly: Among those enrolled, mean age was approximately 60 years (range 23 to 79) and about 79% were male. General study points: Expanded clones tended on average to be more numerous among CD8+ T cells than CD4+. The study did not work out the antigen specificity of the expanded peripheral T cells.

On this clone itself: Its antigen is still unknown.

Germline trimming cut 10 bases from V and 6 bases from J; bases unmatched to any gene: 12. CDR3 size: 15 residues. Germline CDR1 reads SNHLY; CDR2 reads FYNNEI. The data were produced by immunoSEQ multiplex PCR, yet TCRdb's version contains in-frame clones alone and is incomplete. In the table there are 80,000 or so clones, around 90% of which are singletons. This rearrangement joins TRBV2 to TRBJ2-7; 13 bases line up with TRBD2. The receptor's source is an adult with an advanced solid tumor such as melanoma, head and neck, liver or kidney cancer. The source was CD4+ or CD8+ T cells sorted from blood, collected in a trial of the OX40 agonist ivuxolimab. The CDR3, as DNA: TGTGCCATGGGACTAGCGGGATGGGGAAAGGGCGAGCAGTACTTC. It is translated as CAMGLAGWGKGEQYF. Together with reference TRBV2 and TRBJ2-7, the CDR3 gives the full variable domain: EPEVTQTPSHQVTQMGQEVILRCVPISNHLYFYWYRQILGQKVEFLVSFYNNEISEKSEIFDDQFSVERPDGSNFTLKIRSTKLEDSAMYFCAMGLAGWGKGEQYFGPGTRLTVT.